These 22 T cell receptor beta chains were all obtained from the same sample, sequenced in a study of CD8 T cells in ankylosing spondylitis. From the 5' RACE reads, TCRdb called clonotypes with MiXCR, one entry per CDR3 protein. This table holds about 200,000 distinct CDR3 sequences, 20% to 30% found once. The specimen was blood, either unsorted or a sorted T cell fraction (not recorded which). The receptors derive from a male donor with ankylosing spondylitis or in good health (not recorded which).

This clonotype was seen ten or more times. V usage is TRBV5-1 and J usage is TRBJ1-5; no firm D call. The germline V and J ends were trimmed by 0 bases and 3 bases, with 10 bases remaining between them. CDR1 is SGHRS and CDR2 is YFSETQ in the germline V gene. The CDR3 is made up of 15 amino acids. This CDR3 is CASSLETGINQPQHF. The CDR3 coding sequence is TGCGCCAGCAGCTTGGAGACGGGGATCAATCAGCCCCAGCATTTT.

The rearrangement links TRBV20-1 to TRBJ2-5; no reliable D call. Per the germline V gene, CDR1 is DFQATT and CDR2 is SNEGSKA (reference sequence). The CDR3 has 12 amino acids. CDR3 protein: CSLLTDQETQYF. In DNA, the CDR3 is TGCAGCTTGCTAACGGATCAAGAGACCCAGTACTTC.

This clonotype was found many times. The chain's CDR3 is CASSLWQGYEQYF. CDR3 coding DNA: TGTGCCAGCAGCTTATGGCAGGGGTACGAGCAGTACTTC. The chain uses TRBV7-3 and TRBJ2-7; D may be TRBD1 (6 bases). From germline, CDR1 is SGHTA and CDR2 FQGTGA. The V gene lost 2 bases and the J gene lost 4 bases, with 9 bases spanning the gap. The CDR3 runs to 13 residues.

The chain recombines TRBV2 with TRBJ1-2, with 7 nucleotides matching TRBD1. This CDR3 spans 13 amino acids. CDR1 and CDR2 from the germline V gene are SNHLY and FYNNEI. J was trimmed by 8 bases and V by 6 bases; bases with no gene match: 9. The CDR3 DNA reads TGTGCCAGCAGCCCCCAGGGGGACGGCGGCTACACCTTC. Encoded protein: CASSPQGDGGYTF.

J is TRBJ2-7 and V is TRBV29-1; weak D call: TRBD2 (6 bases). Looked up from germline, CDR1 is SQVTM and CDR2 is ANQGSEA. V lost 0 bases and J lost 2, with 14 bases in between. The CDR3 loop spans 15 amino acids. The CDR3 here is CSVEEMAGYTYEQYF. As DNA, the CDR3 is TGCAGCGTTGAAGAGATGGCGGGGTACACCTACGAGCAGTACTTC.

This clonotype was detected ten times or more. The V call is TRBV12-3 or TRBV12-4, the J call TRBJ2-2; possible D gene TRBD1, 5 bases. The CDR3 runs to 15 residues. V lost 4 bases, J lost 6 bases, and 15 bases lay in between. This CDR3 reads CASSSRQGRAGELFF. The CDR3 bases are TGTGCCAGCAGTTCTCGCCAGGGCAGGGCCGGGGAGCTGTTTTTT.

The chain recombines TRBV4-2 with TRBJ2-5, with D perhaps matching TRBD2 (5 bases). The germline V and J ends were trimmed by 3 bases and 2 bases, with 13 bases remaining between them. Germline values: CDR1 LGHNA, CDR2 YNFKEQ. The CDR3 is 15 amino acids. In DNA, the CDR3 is TGTGCCAGCAGCCAGAAAGAGGGTCAGCAAGAGACCCAGTACTTC. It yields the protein CASSQKEGQQETQYF.

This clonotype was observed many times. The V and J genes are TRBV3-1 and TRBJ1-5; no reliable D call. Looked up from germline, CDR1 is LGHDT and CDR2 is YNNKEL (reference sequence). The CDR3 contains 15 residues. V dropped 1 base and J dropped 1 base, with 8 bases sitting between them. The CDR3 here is CASSQGRRSNQPQHF. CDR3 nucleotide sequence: TGTGCCAGCAGCCAAGGTCGGAGGAGCAATCAGCCCCAGCATTTT.

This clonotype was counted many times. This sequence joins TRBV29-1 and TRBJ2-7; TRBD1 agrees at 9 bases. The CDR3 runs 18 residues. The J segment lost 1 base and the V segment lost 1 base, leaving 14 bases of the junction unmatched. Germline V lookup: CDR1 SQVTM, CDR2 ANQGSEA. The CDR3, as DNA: TGCAGCGTTGAAGTAATCCGGTCGGGACAGGGTCAATCCTACGAGCAGTACTTC. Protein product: CSVEVIRSGQGQSYEQYF.

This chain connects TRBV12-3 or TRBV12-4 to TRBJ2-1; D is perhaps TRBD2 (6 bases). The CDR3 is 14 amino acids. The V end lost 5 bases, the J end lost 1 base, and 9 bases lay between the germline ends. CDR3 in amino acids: CASSGTPSYNEQFF. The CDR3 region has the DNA TGTGCCAGCAGTGGGACTCCTTCCTACAATGAGCAGTTCTTC.

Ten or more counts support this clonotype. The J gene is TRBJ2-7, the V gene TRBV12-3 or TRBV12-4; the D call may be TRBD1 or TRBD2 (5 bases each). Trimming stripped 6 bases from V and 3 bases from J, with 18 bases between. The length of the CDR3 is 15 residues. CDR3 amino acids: CASSSGTQTLYEQYF. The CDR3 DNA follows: TGTGCCAGCAGCTCCGGGACCCAGACCCTCTACGAGCAGTACTTC.

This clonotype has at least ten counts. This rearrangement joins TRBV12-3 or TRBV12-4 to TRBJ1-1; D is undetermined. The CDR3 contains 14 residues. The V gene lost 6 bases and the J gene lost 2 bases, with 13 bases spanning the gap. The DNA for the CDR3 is TGTGCCAGCAGCCGCAAGGACGGAAACACTGAAGCTTTCTTT. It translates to CASSRKDGNTEAFF.

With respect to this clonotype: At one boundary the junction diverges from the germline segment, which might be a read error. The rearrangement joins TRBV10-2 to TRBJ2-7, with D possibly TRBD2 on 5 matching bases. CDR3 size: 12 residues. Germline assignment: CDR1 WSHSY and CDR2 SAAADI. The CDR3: CASSEYTSTADF. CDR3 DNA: TGCGCCAGCAGTGAGTATACTAGTACCGCAGACTTC.

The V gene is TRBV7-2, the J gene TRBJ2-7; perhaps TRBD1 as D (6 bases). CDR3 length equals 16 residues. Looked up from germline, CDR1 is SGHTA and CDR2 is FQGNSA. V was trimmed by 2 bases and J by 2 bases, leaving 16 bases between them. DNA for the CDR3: TGTGCCAGCAGCTTAACCTCCGGGACAATCGCCTACGAGCAGTACTTC. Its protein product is CASSLTSGTIAYEQYF.

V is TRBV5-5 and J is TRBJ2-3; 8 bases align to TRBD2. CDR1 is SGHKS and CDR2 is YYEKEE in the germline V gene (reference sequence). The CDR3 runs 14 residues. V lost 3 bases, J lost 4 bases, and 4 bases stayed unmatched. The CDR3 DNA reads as TGTGCCAGCAGCTACACTAGCGGAGCAGATACGCAGTATTTT. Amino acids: CASSYTSGADTQYF.

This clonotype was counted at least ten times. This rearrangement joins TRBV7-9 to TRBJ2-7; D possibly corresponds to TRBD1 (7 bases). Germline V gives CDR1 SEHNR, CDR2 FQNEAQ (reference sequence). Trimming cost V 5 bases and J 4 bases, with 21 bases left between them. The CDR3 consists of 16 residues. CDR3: CASSLGRDRDKYEQYF. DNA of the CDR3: TGTGCCAGCAGCCTGGGGCGGGACAGAGATAAATACGAGCAGTACTTC.

The CDR3 sequence is CSARVGPHIRSKNIQYF. The CDR3 region has the DNA TGCAGTGCTAGAGTGGGACCTCATATAAGGTCCAAAAACATTCAGTACTTC. The J gene is TRBJ2-4, the V gene TRBV20-1; the D gene could be TRBD1 or TRBD2 (5 bases each). Germline V CDR1 and CDR2: DFQATT, SNEGSKA (reference sequence). The V end lost 1 base, the J end lost 2 bases, and 18 bases lay between the germline ends. The CDR3 loop spans 17 amino acids.

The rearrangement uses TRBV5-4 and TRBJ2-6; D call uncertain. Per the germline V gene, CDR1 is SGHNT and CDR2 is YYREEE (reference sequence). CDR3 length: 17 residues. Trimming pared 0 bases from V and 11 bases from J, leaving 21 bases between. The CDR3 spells CASSLAETHTFLYVLTF. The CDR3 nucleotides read TGTGCCAGCAGCTTGGCGGAGACACACACGTTTTTGTACGTCCTGACTTTC.

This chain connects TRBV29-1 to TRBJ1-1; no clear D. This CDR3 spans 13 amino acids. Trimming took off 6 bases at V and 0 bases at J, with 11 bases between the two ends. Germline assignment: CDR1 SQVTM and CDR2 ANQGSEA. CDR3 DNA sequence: TGCAGCGTGGAAAGGCAGATGAACACTGAAGCTTTCTTT. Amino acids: CSVERQMNTEAFF.

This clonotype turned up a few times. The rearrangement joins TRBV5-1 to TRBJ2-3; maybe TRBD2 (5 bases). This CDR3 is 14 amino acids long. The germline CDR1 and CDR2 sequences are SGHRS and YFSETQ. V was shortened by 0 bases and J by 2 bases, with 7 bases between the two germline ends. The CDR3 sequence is CASSLGADTDTQYF. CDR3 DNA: TGCGCCAGCAGCTTGGGAGCGGACACAGATACGCAGTATTTT.

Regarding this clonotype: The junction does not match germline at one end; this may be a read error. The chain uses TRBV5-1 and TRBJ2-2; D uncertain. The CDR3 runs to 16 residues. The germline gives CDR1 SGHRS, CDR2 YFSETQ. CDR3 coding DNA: TGCGCCAGCAGCTTGGTGGGAAGAACGAATACCGGGGAGCTGTTTTTT. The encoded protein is CASSLVGRTNTGELFF.

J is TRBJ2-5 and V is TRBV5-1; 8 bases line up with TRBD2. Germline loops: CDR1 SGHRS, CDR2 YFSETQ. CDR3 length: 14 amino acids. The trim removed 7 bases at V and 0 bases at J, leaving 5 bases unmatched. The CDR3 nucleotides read TGCGCCAGCGCGGGAGGAACAAACCAAGAGACCCAGTACTTC. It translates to CASAGGTNQETQYF.